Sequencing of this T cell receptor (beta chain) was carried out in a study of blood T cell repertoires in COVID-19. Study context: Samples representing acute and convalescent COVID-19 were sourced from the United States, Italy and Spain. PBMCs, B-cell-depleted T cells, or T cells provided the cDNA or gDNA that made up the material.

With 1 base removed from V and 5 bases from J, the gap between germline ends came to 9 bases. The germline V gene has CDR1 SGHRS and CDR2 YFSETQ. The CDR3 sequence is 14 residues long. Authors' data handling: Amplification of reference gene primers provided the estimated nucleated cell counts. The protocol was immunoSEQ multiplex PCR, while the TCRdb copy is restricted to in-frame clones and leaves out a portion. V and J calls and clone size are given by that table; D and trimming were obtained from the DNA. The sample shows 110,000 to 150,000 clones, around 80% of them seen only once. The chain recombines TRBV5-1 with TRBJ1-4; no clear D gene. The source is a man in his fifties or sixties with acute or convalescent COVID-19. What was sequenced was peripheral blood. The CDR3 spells CASSLRGLNEKLFF. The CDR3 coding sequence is TGCGCCAGCAGCTTGCGGGGTCTAAATGAAAAACTGTTTTTT.